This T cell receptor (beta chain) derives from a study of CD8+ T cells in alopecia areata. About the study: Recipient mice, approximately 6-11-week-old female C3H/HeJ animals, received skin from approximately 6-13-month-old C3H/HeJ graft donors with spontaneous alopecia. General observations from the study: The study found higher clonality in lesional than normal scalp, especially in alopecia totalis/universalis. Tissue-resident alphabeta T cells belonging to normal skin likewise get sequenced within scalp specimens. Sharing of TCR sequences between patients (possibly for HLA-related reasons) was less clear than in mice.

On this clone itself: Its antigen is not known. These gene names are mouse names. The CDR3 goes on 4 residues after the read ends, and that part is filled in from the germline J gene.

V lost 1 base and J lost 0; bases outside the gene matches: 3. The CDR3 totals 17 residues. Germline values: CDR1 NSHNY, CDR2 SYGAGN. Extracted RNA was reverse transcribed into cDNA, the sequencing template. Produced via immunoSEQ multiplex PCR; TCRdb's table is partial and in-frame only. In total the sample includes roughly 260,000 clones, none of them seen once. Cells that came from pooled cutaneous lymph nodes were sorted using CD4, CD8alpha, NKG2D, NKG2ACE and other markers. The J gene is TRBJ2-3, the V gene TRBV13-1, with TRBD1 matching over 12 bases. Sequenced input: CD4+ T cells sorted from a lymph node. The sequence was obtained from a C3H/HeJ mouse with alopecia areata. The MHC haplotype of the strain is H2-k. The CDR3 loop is CASSDRGQGASAETLYF. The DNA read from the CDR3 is TGTGCCAGCAGTGATAGGGGACAGGGGGCTAGTGCAGAA.